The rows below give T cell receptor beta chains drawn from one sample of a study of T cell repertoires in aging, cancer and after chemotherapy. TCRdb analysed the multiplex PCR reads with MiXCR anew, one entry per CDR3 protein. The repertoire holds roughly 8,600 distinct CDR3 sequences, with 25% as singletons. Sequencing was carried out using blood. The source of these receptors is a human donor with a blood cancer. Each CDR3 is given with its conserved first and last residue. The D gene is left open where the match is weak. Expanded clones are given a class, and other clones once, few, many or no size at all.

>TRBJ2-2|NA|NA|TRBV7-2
CASSLLGTHTGELFF
TGTGCCAGCAGCTTACTGGGGACTCACACCGGGGAGCTGTTTTTT
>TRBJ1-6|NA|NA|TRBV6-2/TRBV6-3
CASNTGFHNSPLHF
TGTGCCAGCAATACAGGGTTCCATAATTCACCCCTCCACTTT
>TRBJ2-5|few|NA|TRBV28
CASTPGHVRVQETQYF
TGTGCCAGCACCCCCGGTCACGTTCGGGTCCAAGAGACCCAGTACTTC
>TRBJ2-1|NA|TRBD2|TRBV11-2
CASSLVAGGEQFF
TGTGCCAGCAGCTTAGTAGCGGGAGGTGAGCAGTTCTTC
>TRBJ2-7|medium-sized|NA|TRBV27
CASSFGVTRDNQLTYEQYF
TGTGCCAGCAGTTTTGGGGTTACCCGGGACAATCAACTCACCTACGAGCAGTACTTC
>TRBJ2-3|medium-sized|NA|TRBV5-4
CASSLEEVRDTDTQYF
TGTGCCAGCAGCTTGGAGGAGGTGCGGGACACAGATACGCAGTATTTT
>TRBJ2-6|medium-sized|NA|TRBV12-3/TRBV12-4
CASIDTSGANVLTF
TGTGCCAGCATAGACACCTCTGGGGCCAACGTCCTGACTTTC
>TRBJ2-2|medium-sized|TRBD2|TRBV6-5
CASRAAAGGNGELFF
TGTGCCAGCAGGGCCGCGGCGGGGGGGAACGGGGAGCTGTTTTTT
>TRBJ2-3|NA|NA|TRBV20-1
CSARLDLGGDTQYF
TGCAGTGCTAGGCTAGATCTGGGGGGAGATACGCAGTATTTT
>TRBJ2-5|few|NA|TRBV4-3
CASSQDGEKETQYF
TGCGCCAGCAGCCAAGACGGCGAAAAAGAGACCCAGTACTTC
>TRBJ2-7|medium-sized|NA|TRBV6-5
CASRDAGQSYEQYF
TGTGCCAGCCGCGACGCGGGACAGTCCTACGAGCAGTACTTC
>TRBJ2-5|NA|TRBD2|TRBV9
CASSATSGGIQETQYF
TGTGCCAGCAGCGCAACTAGCGGGGGAATCCAAGAGACCCAGTACTTC
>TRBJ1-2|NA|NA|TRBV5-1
CASSLAADGYTF
TGCGCCAGCAGCTTGGCGGCGGATGGCTACACCTTC
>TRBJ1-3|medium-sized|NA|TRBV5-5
CASSLADYSGNTIYF
TGTGCCAGCAGCTTGGCAGACTACTCTGGAAACACCATATATTTT
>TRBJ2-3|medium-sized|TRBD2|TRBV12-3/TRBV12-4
CASSLASGGTDTQYF
TGTGCCAGCAGTTTAGCTAGCGGGGGCACAGATACGCAGTATTTT
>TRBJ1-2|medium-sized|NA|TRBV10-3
CAIRERTVGATSGYTF
TGTGCCATCAGGGAAAGGACAGTTGGGGCGACTTCTGGCTACACCTTC
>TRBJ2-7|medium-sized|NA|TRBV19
CASSWGALSSYEQYF
TGTGCCAGTAGTTGGGGGGCACTCTCCTCCTACGAGCAGTACTTC
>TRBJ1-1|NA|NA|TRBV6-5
CASSYSNRRNTEAFF
TGTGCCAGCAGTTACTCGAACAGGAGGAACACTGAAGCTTTCTTT
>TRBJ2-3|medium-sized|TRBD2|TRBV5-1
CASSLAGGSTDTQYF
TGCGCCAGCAGCTTGGCGGGAGGCAGCACAGATACGCAGTATTTT
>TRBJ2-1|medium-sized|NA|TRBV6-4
CASSDSSGSYNEQFF
TGTGCCAGCAGTGACTCTAGCGGCTCCTACAATGAGCAGTTCTTC
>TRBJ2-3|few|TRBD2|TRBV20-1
CSGEGGSTDTQYF
TGCAGTGGGGAGGGCGGTAGCACAGATACGCAGTATTTT
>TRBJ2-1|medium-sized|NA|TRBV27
CASSFANEQFF
TGTGCCAGCAGTTTCGCCAATGAGCAGTTCTTC
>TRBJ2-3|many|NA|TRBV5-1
CASSLAPRPTDTQYF
TGCGCCAGCAGCTTGGCCCCCAGGCCCACAGATACGCAGTATTTT
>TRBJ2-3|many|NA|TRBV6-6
CASSYGPRSTSYTDTQYF
TGTGCCAGCAGTTACGGCCCGAGGTCGACCAGTTACACAGATACGCAGTATTTT
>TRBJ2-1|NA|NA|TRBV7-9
CASSLYSGEQFF
TGTGCCAGCAGCTTATATAGCGGCGAGCAGTTCTTC
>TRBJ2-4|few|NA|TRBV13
CASSLVGGAAKNIQYF
TGTGCCAGCAGCTTAGTCGGGGGCGCAGCCAAAAACATTCAGTACTTC
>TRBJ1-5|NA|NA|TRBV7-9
CTSSFASNQPQHF
TGTACCAGCAGCTTTGCCAGCAATCAGCCCCAGCATTTT
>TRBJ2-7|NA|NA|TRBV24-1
CATSDLDEQYF
TGTGCCACCAGTGATTTAGACGAGCAGTACTTC
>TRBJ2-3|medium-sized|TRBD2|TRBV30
CAWSGEGPDTQYF
TGTGCCTGGAGTGGGGAGGGCCCAGATACGCAGTATTTT
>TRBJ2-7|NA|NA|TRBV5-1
CASSLKRVSSYEQYF
TGCGCCAGCAGCTTGAAGAGGGTAAGCTCCTACGAGCAGTACTTC
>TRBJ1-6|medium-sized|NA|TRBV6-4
CASSVGTEDSPLHF
TGTGCCAGCAGTGTAGGGACGGAGGATTCACCCCTCCACTTT
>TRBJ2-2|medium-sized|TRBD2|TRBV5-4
CASSRGRGLAGTGELFF
TGTGCCAGCAGCCGGGGTCGAGGACTAGCGGGAACCGGGGAGCTGTTTTTT
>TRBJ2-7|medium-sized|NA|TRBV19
CASSASWTITYEQYF
TGTGCCAGTAGTGCCTCTTGGACGATAACCTACGAGCAGTACTTC
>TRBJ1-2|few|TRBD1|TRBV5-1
CASSFTTLTTGRGYTF
TGCGCCAGCAGCTTCACAACACTCACGACAGGGCGCGGCTACACCTTC
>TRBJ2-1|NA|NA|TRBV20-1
CSARGWVGLGCFYNEQFF
TGCAGTGCTAGAGGGTGGGTGGGCCTAGGGTGCTTCTACAATGAGCAGTTCTTC
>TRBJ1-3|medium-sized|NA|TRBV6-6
CASSYSMEPGGNTIYF
TGTGCCAGCAGTTACTCTATGGAACCCGGAGGAAACACCATATATTTT
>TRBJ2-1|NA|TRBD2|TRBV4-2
CASSRTSPGLEFGNEQFF
TGTGCCAGCAGCCGCACCAGCCCGGGACTAGAATTTGGCAATGAGCAGTTCTTC
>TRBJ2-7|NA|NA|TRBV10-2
CASSEVLLDQQYF
TGCGCCAGCAGTGAGGTCCTGCTAGATCAGCAGTACTTC
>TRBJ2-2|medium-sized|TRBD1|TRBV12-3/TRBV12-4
CASSPDRGRDTGELFF
TGTGCCAGCAGTCCGGACAGGGGGCGAGACACCGGGGAGCTGTTTTTT
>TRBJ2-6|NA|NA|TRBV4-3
CASSQDRGPSGANVLTF
TGCGCCAGCAGCCAAGATCGAGGGCCGTCTGGGGCCAACGTCCTGACTTTC
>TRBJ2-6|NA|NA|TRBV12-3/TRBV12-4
CASSWAGANVLTF
TGTGCCAGCAGTTGGGCTGGGGCCAACGTCCTGACTTTC
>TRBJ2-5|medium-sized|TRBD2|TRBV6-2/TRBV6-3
CASSSGAGGRQETQYF
TGTGCCAGCAGTTCGGGCGCGGGGGGAAGACAAGAGACCCAGTACTTC
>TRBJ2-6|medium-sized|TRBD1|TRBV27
CASSLGTGGEGANVLTF
TGTGCCAGCAGTCTGGGGACAGGGGGCGAAGGGGCCAACGTCCTGACTTTC
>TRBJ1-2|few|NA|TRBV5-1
CASSLAWTGNYGYTF
TGCGCCAGCAGCTTGGCCTGGACCGGGAACTATGGCTACACCTTC